This T cell receptor (beta chain) originates from a study of shared clonotypes between healthy human individuals. TCRdb keeps only in-frame clones here, not all; method: immunoSEQ multiplex PCR. The data show around 1 million clones, 76% seen once. CD4+ cells underwent separation, giving CD45RA+ naive and CD45RA-negative memory subsets. This CDR3 is 13 amino acids long. From germline, CDR1 is SGHTA and CDR2 FQGNSA. V shed 5 bases, J shed 8 bases, and the junction held 8 bases outside the gene matches. The genes are TRBV7-2 and TRBJ1-1, with 7 bases that match TRBD1. The source is a man aged 18 to 30 in good health. Sequencing input: memory CD4+ T cells sorted from blood. Subset: CD45RA-negative fraction. The CDR3 loop reads CASSVQGLREAFF. The CDR3 DNA follows: TGTGCCAGCAGCGTACAGGGGTTAAGAGAAGCTTTCTTT.